The source of this T cell receptor beta chain is a study of cytomegalovirus exposure and HLA in healthy donors. Across the study: It was reported in a later analysis that the roughly 120 validation repertoires used the same platform as the 650 to 800 first-cohort repertoires.

These donors were members of the roughly 120-subject validation cohort, a group separate from the roughly 670-subject first cohort. V gave up 0 bases and J gave up 8 bases, with 15 bases separating them. CDR1 SGDLS and CDR2 YYNGEE come from the germline V gene. This CDR3 comprises 15 residues. This clone was recorded once. Its specificity is not known. Findings and limits, study-wide: It was reportedly the case that the classifier diagnosed cytomegalovirus status with high specificity and sensitivity. The tendency of first-cohort TCR clusters to co-occur in the 120 or so validation repertoires emerged from a later analysis.

Measured with immunoSEQ multiplex PCR; TCRdb has only the in-frame clones, and not every one. The sample carries under 250,000 clones, roughly 81% recorded once. The clonotype was recovered from a woman in her twenties or thirties in good health and CMV-seronegative. What was sequenced was PBMCs. This chain uses TRBV9 with TRBJ1-3; D may be TRBD1 (5 bases). CDR3 nucleotide sequence: TGTGCCAGCAGCGTAGGACCCGGCGAAGGGGACACCATATATTTT. It specifies CASSVGPGEGDTIYF.